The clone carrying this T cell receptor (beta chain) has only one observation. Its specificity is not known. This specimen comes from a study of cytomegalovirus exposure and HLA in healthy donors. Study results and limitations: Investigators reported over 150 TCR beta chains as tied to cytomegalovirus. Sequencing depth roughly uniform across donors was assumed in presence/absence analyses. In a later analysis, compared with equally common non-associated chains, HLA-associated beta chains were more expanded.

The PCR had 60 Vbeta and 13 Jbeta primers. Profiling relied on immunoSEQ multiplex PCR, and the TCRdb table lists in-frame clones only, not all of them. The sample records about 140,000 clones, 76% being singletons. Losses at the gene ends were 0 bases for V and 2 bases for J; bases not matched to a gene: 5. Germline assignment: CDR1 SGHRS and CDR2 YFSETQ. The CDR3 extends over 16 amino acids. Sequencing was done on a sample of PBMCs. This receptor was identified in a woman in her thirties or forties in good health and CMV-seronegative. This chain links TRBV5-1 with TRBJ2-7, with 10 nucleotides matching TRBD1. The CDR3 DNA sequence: TGCGCCAGCAGCTTGGGACTAGGACAGGGGGCCTACGAGCAGTACTTC. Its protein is CASSLGLGQGAYEQYF.